What follows are 7 T cell receptor beta chains derived from one specimen sequenced in a study of control samples from healthy donors and cancer patients. Profiled with immunoSEQ multiplex PCR; TCRdb holds only in-frame clones, not every one. The table records 150,000 or so clones, about 92% of them present only once. The sample taken for sequencing was blood. These receptors all stem from a woman between 45 and 65 years old in good health.

This clone was counted once. The CDR3 coding sequence is TGTGCCAGTAGCGAGGCCAGGGCCTTGAACACTGAAGCTTTCTTT. Amino acid sequence: CASSEARALNTEAFF. The genes are TRBV19 and TRBJ1-1; the D gene is possibly TRBD1 (5 bases). This CDR3 has 15 residues. V gave up 6 bases and J gave up 0 bases, with 14 bases separating them. Per germline, CDR1 LNHDA and CDR2 SQIVND (reference sequence).

The genes are TRBV5-6 and TRBJ1-2; TRBD1 is a possible D gene (6 bases). There are 14 residues in the CDR3. Germline loops: CDR1 SGHDT, CDR2 YYEEEE. The V end was cut by 6 bases, the J end by 7 bases, with 19 bases between. The chain's CDR3 is CASTILGDIVGYTF. The CDR3 DNA sequence: TGTGCCAGCACCATATTGGGGGACATCGTTGGCTACACCTTC. Together with reference TRBV5-6 and TRBJ1-2, the CDR3 gives the full variable domain: DAGVTQSPTHLIKTRGQQVTLRCSPKSGHDTVSWYQQALGQGPQFIFQYYEEEERQRGNFPDRFSGHQFPNYSSELNVNALLLGDSALYLCASTILGDIVGYTFGSGTRLTVV.

This chain connects TRBV2 to TRBJ2-1, with 9 bases lining up with TRBD2. Germline V gives CDR1 SNHLY, CDR2 FYNNEI. Trimming at V came to 6 bases and at J to 4 bases, leaving 13 bases not matched to a gene. CDR3 length: 17 amino acids. CDR3 DNA: TGTGCCAGCAGCCCCCTCGGTGGACTAGCGTTATACAATGAGCAGTTCTTC. This translates into CASSPLGGLALYNEQFF.

The chain recombines TRBV5-1 with TRBJ2-7; D gene ambiguous. The length of the CDR3 is 14 residues. The V gene's germline CDR1 is SGHRS and CDR2 YFSETQ. V lost 0 bases to trimming and J lost 1 base, with 8 bases between them. CDR3: CASSLARQSYEQYF. The DNA of the CDR3 is TGCGCCAGCAGCTTGGCCCGCCAGTCCTACGAGCAGTACTTC.

The chain joins TRBV5-6 to TRBJ2-5; TRBD2 matches at 7 bases. The CDR3 spans 15 residues. The germline gives CDR1 SGHDT, CDR2 YYEEEE. J was trimmed by 2 bases and V by 0 bases; bases with no gene match: 4. CDR3 sequence reads: CASSLGGGQQETQYF. Written as DNA, the CDR3 is TGTGCCAGCAGCTTGGGCGGGGGTCAGCAAGAGACCCAGTACTTC.

J is TRBJ1-1 and V is TRBV29-1; D uncertain. Per germline, CDR1 SQVTM and CDR2 ANQGSEA. Trimming took off 7 bases at V and 8 bases at J, with 20 bases between the two ends. This CDR3 is 13 amino acids long. The CDR3 here is CSAIGPYSGEAFF. The DNA of the CDR3 is TGCAGCGCCATCGGACCCTACTCGGGGGAAGCTTTCTTT. Full variable domain (missing parts from reference TRBV29-1 and TRBJ1-1): SAVISQKPSRDICQRGTSLTIQCQVDSQVTMMFWYRQQPGQSLTLIATANQGSEATYESGFVIDKFPISRPNLTFSTLTVSNMSPEDSSIYLCSAIGPYSGEAFFGQGTRLTVV.

This clone has only one observation. V and J are TRBV7-6 and TRBJ1-6, with TRBD1 matching over 9 bases. The CDR3 sequence is 15 residues long. Unmatched junction bases numbered 3, after V lost 3 bases and J lost 6 bases. In germline, CDR1 is SGHVS, CDR2 FNYEAQ. The CDR3 sequence: CASSLGQGPNSPLHF. For the CDR3, the DNA is TGTGCCAGCAGCTTGGGACAGGGTCCTAATTCACCCCTCCACTTT.